This T cell receptor (beta chain) was sequenced during a study of shared clonotypes between healthy human individuals. Study conclusions and caveats: Sharing across four donors was highest in naive CD4 (around 5%) and lowest in memory CD8 (roughly 0.4%).

This clone was seen a few times. Its antigen is currently unknown. This specimen includes other DNA sequences encoding the same CDR3. This CDR3 is 13 amino acids long. Germline V gene lookup returns CDR1 MNHEY and CDR2 SMNVEV (reference sequence). V shed 4 bases and J shed 3 bases, with 10 bases lying between them. Clones were sequenced by immunoSEQ multiplex PCR, and TCRdb holds only the in-frame ones, with some missing. The sample lists more than 2,000,000 clones, more than 80% seen once, with under 0.45% in the top ten. The material sequenced was naive CD4+ T cells from PBMCs. The subset here: CD45RA+ positively selected. V usage is TRBV27 and J usage is TRBJ2-7; D is undetermined. This clonotype originated in a man aged 18 to 35 in good health. Some clones in this sample may be carry-over from other donors' samples. The CDR3 DNA is TGTGCCAGCAGTTCCGGAACCAGCTACGAGCAGTACTTC. This translates into CASSSGTSYEQYF.